Each of the 8 T cell receptor beta chains below was sequenced from the same sample in a study of CD8 T cells in ankylosing spondylitis. MiXCR, applied by TCRdb to the 5' RACE reads, yields one record per CDR3 protein. The sample has 300,000 to 350,000 distinct CDR3 sequences, 9.5% to 13% seen once. Sequenced material: blood, either unsorted or a sorted T cell fraction (not recorded which). Receptors originate from a female donor with ankylosing spondylitis or in good health (not recorded which).

This clonotype showed up many times. The chain combines TRBV5-1 with TRBJ2-5; D may correspond to TRBD1 or TRBD2 (5 bases each). The CDR3 has 15 amino acids. Germline V gene data show CDR1 as SGHRS and CDR2 as YFSETQ. V lost 5 bases and J 0 bases, leaving 14 bases between the germline ends. CDR3 sequence reads: CASSPWDRNQETQYF. For the CDR3, the DNA is TGCGCCAGCAGTCCTTGGGACCGAAACCAAGAGACCCAGTACTTC.

This clonotype was detected ten times or more. The V gene is TRBV4-2, the J gene TRBJ2-1, with TRBD1 matching 7 bases. The CDR3 is made up of 15 amino acids. Looked up from germline, CDR1 is LGHNA and CDR2 is YNFKEQ. V lost 0 bases to trimming and J lost 6 bases; unmatched junction nucleotides: 5. The CDR3 here is CASSQEYRGRNEQFF. The CDR3 nucleotides are TGTGCCAGCAGCCAAGAGTACAGGGGACGCAATGAGCAGTTCTTC.

In its sample, this clonotype was seen many times. In DNA form, the CDR3 reads TGTGCCAGCAGTTTCGGACAGAATTCACCCCTCCACTTT. Protein product: CASSFGQNSPLHF. V gene TRBV12-3 or TRBV12-4 combines with J gene TRBJ1-6, with a weak D call TRBD1 (6 bases). The CDR3 is made up of 13 amino acids. V shed 3 bases and J shed 7 bases, with 7 bases lying between them.

The chain uses TRBV20-1 and TRBJ1-6; perhaps TRBD1 as D (5 bases). CDR3 size: 15 residues. V lost 6 bases, J lost 4 bases, and 16 bases lay in between. The germline V gene has CDR1 DFQATT and CDR2 SNEGSKA (reference sequence). For the CDR3, the DNA is TGCAGTGCCAAACGCCCGGGGGAGTATAATTCACCCCTCCACTTT. Its translation: CSAKRPGEYNSPLHF.

A note on this clonotype: It may be a read error: a sequence one base away is much more abundant. The chain couples TRBV28 to TRBJ1-1; the D gene is possibly TRBD1 (5 bases). The CDR3 extends over 16 amino acids. CDR1 is MDHEN, CDR2 SYDVKM, per germline. V was pared by 11 bases and J by 7 bases, with 29 bases between. The CDR3 coding sequence is TGTGCCTCTCGCTTTCCCGAGGGAGGGGAGTACATTGAAGCTTTCTTT. Its translation: CASRFPEGGEYIEAFF.

A remark on this clonotype: One junction end does not reproduce the germline sequence, and a read error may be involved. The chain employs TRBV15 and TRBJ2-1, with 8 bases matching TRBD2. CDR1 and CDR2 (germline): LNHNV, YYDKDF (reference sequence). This CDR3 is built from 18 residues. CDR3 sequence (DNA): TGTGACACCAGCAGTCTCGACATGACTAGCGCATCCTACAATGAGCAGTTCTTC. The encoded protein is CDTSSLDMTSASYNEQFF.

This clonotype showed up just a few times. The chain recombines TRBV5-6 with TRBJ2-7; perhaps D is TRBD1 or TRBD2 (5 bases each). CDR1 SGHDT and CDR2 YYEEEE come from the germline V gene. The length of the CDR3 is 15 residues. V lost 4 bases, J lost 7 bases, and 21 bases lay in between. The CDR3 loop is CASSDAGAAGLEQYF. The CDR3 nucleotides are TGTGCCAGCAGCGATGCCGGGGCGGCCGGACTGGAGCAGTACTTC.

J is TRBJ2-5 and V is TRBV5-5, with TRBD1 as a possible D gene (5 bases). Trimming stripped 3 bases from V and 5 bases from J, with 14 bases between. In germline, CDR1 is SGHKS, CDR2 YYEKEE (reference sequence). The CDR3 totals 14 residues. The CDR3 protein is CASSSSGSRETQYF. The CDR3 DNA is TGTGCCAGCAGCTCCTCAGGGTCGCGGGAGACCCAGTACTTC.